This T cell receptor (beta chain) was captured in a study of CD8+ T cells in alopecia areata. Overall study: Treatment ran 6 to 18 months, with 6 months of follow-up afterward. The study's findings and limits: Scalp clonality and expanded CD8+ clones among the top 100 fell significantly with tofacitinib.

The CDR3 loop spans 14 amino acids. V was pared by 0 bases and J by 2 bases, with 9 bases between. The germline V gene has CDR1 SGHRS and CDR2 YFSETQ. In each case, RNA was isolated and then reverse transcribed into cDNA as the sequencing template. Generated by immunoSEQ multiplex PCR, the TCRdb table keeps only in-frame clones and is missing some. The sample lists roughly 110,000 clones; roughly three fifths were seen once. This clone occurred once. The antigen is not known. Treatment specified: oral pan-JAK inhibitor, 5-10 mg twice daily. Here the sequenced sample was CD8+ T cells sorted from blood, taken at week 24, from a patient treated with tofacitinib. The J gene is TRBJ2-7, the V gene TRBV5-1; weak D call: TRBD1 (5 bases). The sequence derives from a human donor with alopecia areata. The CDR3 is CASSLGDSTYEQYF. In DNA form, the CDR3 reads TGCGCCAGCAGCTTGGGAGACAGTACCTACGAGCAGTACTTC.